The 23 T cell receptor beta chains presented below share a single source sample, sequenced in a study of blood T cell repertoires in COVID-19. Clones were read by immunoSEQ multiplex PCR, and TCRdb kept only the in-frame ones, dropping some. Found here are 200,000 or so clones, roughly 88% of them singletons; the top ten hold roughly 3.5%. Sequenced: peripheral blood. Receptors were obtained from a man between 60 and 75 years old with acute or convalescent COVID-19.

V gene TRBV11-2 combines with J gene TRBJ1-1; D not resolved. CDR1 and CDR2 from the germline V gene are SGHAT and FQNNGV. CDR3 length equals 12 residues. Between the trimmed V and J ends, which lost 4 bases and 5 bases, there was a span of 8 bases. As DNA, the CDR3 is TGTGCCAGCAGCTCACTCAGGACTGAAGCTTTCTTT. Protein product: CASSSLRTEAFF.

V usage is TRBV24-1 and J usage is TRBJ2-5; tentatively, D is TRBD2 (7 bases). The V gene lost 4 bases and the J gene lost 1 base, with 18 bases spanning the gap. This CDR3 is 17 amino acids long. Germline loops: CDR1 KGHDR, CDR2 SFDVKD. The CDR3 loop is CATSDPRRGASQETQYF. For the CDR3, the DNA is TGTGCCACCAGTGACCCGCGCCGGGGGGCGTCCCAAGAGACCCAGTACTTC.

The chain links TRBV7-2 to TRBJ2-7; TRBD1 agrees at 8 bases. Trimming removed 2 bases from V and 2 bases from J; junction bases left unmatched: 2. The germline gives CDR1 SGHTA, CDR2 FQGNSA. CDR3 length: 14 residues. The CDR3 here is CASSLTTGAYEQYF. The CDR3, as DNA: TGTGCCAGCAGCTTAACGACAGGGGCCTACGAGCAGTACTTC.

The chain couples TRBV28 to TRBJ1-2; tentatively, D is TRBD1 (5 bases). Germline loops: CDR1 MDHEN, CDR2 SYDVKM. The CDR3 has 16 residues. V was trimmed by 7 bases and J by 4 bases, leaving 22 bases between them. The CDR3 spells CASTKVGPQDRYGYTF. The CDR3 nucleotides are TGTGCCAGCACGAAGGTGGGCCCACAGGACCGCTATGGCTACACCTTC.

Concerning this clone itself: This CDR3 is also generated by other DNA sequences in the sample. CDR3 DNA sequence: TGTGCCAGCAGCCAAGGACTAGCGGGACTGGGGGATACGCAGTATTTT. Residues: CASSQGLAGLGDTQYF. This chain links TRBV3-1 (or the pseudogene TRBV3-2) with TRBJ2-3; 11 nucleotides match TRBD2. CDR1 and CDR2 from the germline V gene are LGHDT and YNNKEL (reference sequence). This CDR3 contains 16 residues. V lost 1 base, J lost 6 bases, and 6 bases stayed unmatched.

This chain links TRBV7-3 with TRBJ2-1; 10 nucleotides agree with TRBD2. V was clipped by 4 bases and J by 1 base; unmatched bases: 1. Germline values: CDR1 SGHTA, CDR2 FQGTGA. This CDR3 region has 15 residues. The DNA of the CDR3 is TGTGCCAGCAGCTCTAGCGGGAGATCCTACAATGAGCAGTTCTTC. It is translated as CASSSSGRSYNEQFF.

The chain joins TRBV6-2 or TRBV6-3 to TRBJ1-6; D gene ambiguous. Germline CDR1 reads MNHEY; CDR2 reads SVGEGT. The CDR3 is 13 residues long. Trimming cost V 4 bases and J 11 bases, with 12 bases left between them. The CDR3 region is CASSWSDGTPLHF. The CDR3 region has the DNA TGTGCCAGCAGTTGGTCAGATGGTACACCCCTCCACTTT.

This chain uses TRBV25-1 with TRBJ2-1, with D tentatively TRBD2 (5 bases). The CDR3 is 15 amino acids. V was clipped by 2 bases and J by 4 bases, with 12 bases between them. Germline values: CDR1 MGHDK, CDR2 SYGVNS. The CDR3 is CASSEGLATYNEQFF. CDR3 in DNA: TGTGCCAGCAGTGAAGGATTAGCGACGTACAATGAGCAGTTCTTC.

V usage is TRBV28 and J usage is TRBJ2-5; possibly TRBD2 for D (8 bases). Germline lookup yields CDR1 MDHEN and CDR2 SYDVKM. Trimming took off 6 bases at V and 1 base at J, with 21 bases between the two ends. CDR3 length equals 17 residues. CDR3 sequence (DNA): TGTGCCAGCAGCCACCTAGGGGGCGGGAGGCCCCAAGAGACCCAGTACTTC. Residues: CASSHLGGGRPQETQYF.

V usage is TRBV9 and J usage is TRBJ1-5, with 7 bases lining up with TRBD1. This CDR3 spans 14 amino acids. Germline CDR1 reads SGDLS; CDR2 reads YYNGEE. After removal of 0 bases from V and 7 bases from J, the junction contained 4 bases not matched to a gene. CDR3 sequence (DNA): TGTGCCAGCAGCGTAGAGGGGGCGGGCCAGCCCCAGCATTTT. Translating it yields CASSVEGAGQPQHF.

This clone was counted a few times. The chain uses TRBV4-1 and TRBJ2-5; 8 nucleotides match TRBD2. The CDR3 consists of 15 residues. Per germline, CDR1 MGHRA and CDR2 YSYEKL. With 0 bases clipped from V and 5 bases from J, the junction kept 5 bases outside the gene matches. Here the CDR3 DNA reads TGCGCCAGCAGCCAAGATGGGACTAGGGTGGAGACCCAGTACTTC. Translation gives CASSQDGTRVETQYF.

The V gene is TRBV2, the J gene TRBJ1-4, with 8 positions matching TRBD1. This CDR3 is built from 13 residues. CDR1 is SNHLY and CDR2 is FYNNEI in the germline V gene. The V and J ends lost 7 bases and 6 bases, in that order; junction bases with no gene match: 4. The CDR3 loop is CASKTGVYEKLFF. The CDR3 coding sequence is TGTGCCAGCAAGACAGGGGTTTATGAAAAACTGTTTTTT.

V usage is TRBV19 and J usage is TRBJ2-7; perhaps TRBD2 as D (5 bases). V dropped 6 bases and J dropped 3 bases, with 18 bases sitting between them. Germline CDR1 is LNHDA and CDR2 is SQIVND (reference sequence). The CDR3 has 15 residues. In DNA form, the CDR3 reads TGTGCCAGTAGCGATCGTTTGGACTGGAACTACGAGCAGTACTTC. Its protein product is CASSDRLDWNYEQYF.

This clone has just one count. This CDR3 reads CASSPRTGSHEQYF. The CDR3, as DNA: TGTGCCAGCAGCCCCAGGACAGGGTCCCACGAGCAGTACTTC. V usage is TRBV13 and J usage is TRBJ2-7, with 8 bases fitting TRBD1. The CDR3 sequence is 14 residues long. Germline lookup yields CDR1 PRHDT and CDR2 FYEKMQ (reference sequence). Trimming at V came to 5 bases and at J to 5 bases, leaving 8 bases not matched to a gene. The full variable domain, in which reference TRBV13 and TRBJ2-7 provide the parts outside the CDR3, is AAGVIQSPRHLIKEKRETATLKCYPIPRHDTVYWYQQGPGQDPQFLISFYEKMQSDKGSIPDRFSAQQFSDYHSELNMSSLELGDSALYFCASSPRTGSHEQYFGPGTRLTVT.

The chain links TRBV10-3 to TRBJ2-3; 7 positions agree with TRBD2. Germline trimming cut 10 bases from V and 2 bases from J; bases unmatched to any gene: 9. Germline assignment: CDR1 ENHRY and CDR2 SYGVKD. The CDR3 length is 14 residues. Here the CDR3 DNA reads TGTGCCACTCATCCTAGCGGAACCACAGATACGCAGTATTTT. Its protein is CATHPSGTTDTQYF.

The count of this clone is one. This chain joins TRBV2 and TRBJ2-7, with D perhaps TRBD1 (6 bases). The CDR3 spans 13 residues. CDR1 is SNHLY and CDR2 is FYNNEI in the germline V gene. Trimming removed 6 bases from V and 0 bases from J, with 9 bases in between. In DNA form, the CDR3 reads TGTGCCAGCAGAACAGGGAGCTCCTACGAGCAGTACTTC. Translation gives CASRTGSSYEQYF.

This sequence joins TRBV5-1 and TRBJ1-4; 8 bases line up with TRBD1. The germline CDR1 and CDR2 sequences are SGHRS and YFSETQ. V dropped 3 bases and J dropped 8; count of bases not matched to a gene: 12. The CDR3 totals 16 residues. The CDR3 sequence: CASSSYIQGAGEKLFF. Written as DNA, the CDR3 is TGCGCCAGCAGCTCCTACATCCAGGGGGCGGGGGAAAAACTGTTTTTT.

The count of this clone is one. The chain has TRBV28 and TRBJ2-5; TRBD2 aligns across 9 bases. The CDR3 has 18 amino acids. J was trimmed by 3 bases and V by 4 bases; bases with no gene match: 15. CDR1 is MDHEN, CDR2 SYDVKM, per germline. The CDR3 reads CASSYHPPWTSAKETQYF. DNA for the CDR3: TGTGCCAGCAGTTACCACCCCCCCTGGACTAGCGCGAAAGAGACCCAGTACTTC.

The rearrangement joins TRBV6-6 to TRBJ1-2; D not certain. The germline V gene has CDR1 MNHNY and CDR2 SVGAGI (reference sequence). This CDR3 comprises 13 residues. With 0 bases removed from V and 8 bases from J, the gap between germline ends came to 10 bases. In DNA, the CDR3 is TGTGCCAGCAGTTACTCGACCACTAACGGCTACACCTTC. Its translation is CASSYSTTNGYTF.

Only a few counts were recorded for this clone. The chain combines TRBV6-5 with TRBJ2-1; weak D call: TRBD2 (6 bases). V lost 7 bases, J lost 15 bases, and 22 bases lay in between. CDR3 length: 13 residues. Per germline, CDR1 MNHEY and CDR2 SVGAGI. The CDR3 loop is CASNPSGGHGRFF. CDR3 coding DNA: TGTGCCAGCAACCCCTCCGGAGGGCACGGGCGGTTCTTC.

The chain recombines TRBV6-5 with TRBJ1-2; 7 bases match TRBD1. The CDR3 has 13 residues. Germline-derived CDR1 and CDR2 are MNHEY and SVGAGI. The V segment lost 4 bases and the J segment 7 bases; nucleotides outside the gene matches: 6. The CDR3 spells CASSSGTAGGYTF. CDR3 nucleotides: TGTGCCAGCAGTTCTGGGACAGCCGGTGGCTACACCTTC.

The chain joins TRBV19 to TRBJ2-7; 7 bases are a match to TRBD1. The CDR3 consists of 17 residues. Germline-derived CDR1 and CDR2 are LNHDA and SQIVND (reference sequence). The V segment lost 5 bases and the J segment 4 bases; nucleotides outside the gene matches: 17. The DNA of the CDR3 is TGTGCCAGTAGTGCGTCGACAGGGATAGGTAGGCGTTACGAGCAGTACTTC. This translates into CASSASTGIGRRYEQYF.

This chain links TRBV6-5 with TRBJ2-7; TRBD1 might be the D (6 bases). V dropped 4 bases and J dropped 6 bases, with 16 bases sitting between them. The CDR3 loop spans 14 amino acids. CDR1 is MNHEY, CDR2 SVGAGI, per germline. This CDR3 reads CASSFQGPGREQYF. The CDR3 DNA sequence: TGTGCCAGCAGTTTCCAGGGGCCCGGGCGCGAGCAGTACTTC.